This TCR beta chain is from a study of radiation and T cells in renal cell carcinoma (dated by TCRdb to 2020 to 2021). General notes on the study: TCR beta sequencing covered 50 to 55 samples in total, comprising some 25 tumors and roughly 27 peripheral blood samples. The last blood draw occurred 4 weeks after radiation, at the same time as nephrectomy. A total of 4 million to 5 million unique CDR3 nucleotide sequences, encoding roughly 2.7 million unique CDR3 amino acid sequences, were found across all 50 or so samples.

Findings and caveats that apply to the study as a whole: Top tumor clonotypes rose in blood from baseline to 2 weeks post-radiation, then contracted by 4 weeks, suggesting transient expansion of tumor-resident clones. The single-armed trial design could not address effects of radiation dose or scheduling on the TCR repertoire. Tracking of blood repertoire dynamics stopped at less than 5 weeks after treatment, with no follow-up past that point. Because no pretreatment tumor biopsies were available, whether clonotypes were present in the tumor at baseline could not be determined.

Worth noting for this clone: No antigen is known for it. Per-base qualities were not stored, and no clone one base away is much larger.

The immunoSEQ kit was used, according to the manufacturer's recommendations, to generate TCR beta libraries from genomic DNA. For library preparation, a first multiplex PCR was performed with proprietary primers, followed by a second PCR in which unique barcodes were added, and bead cleanups were performed after each round. Each sample batch included a kit-provided positive control reaction and a negative control reaction. The final libraries were assessed on an Agilent 4200 TapeStation D1000 ScreenTape, pooled by volume, and quantified by qPCR. An Illumina NextSeq500 fitted with a MidOutput 150-cycle cartridge performed the sequencing, running 156 Read1 cycles and 15 Index1 cycles with the kit's custom primers. The pooled library was loaded at about 1 pM, and around 20% PhiX control was spiked in. As for the original processing: Vendor-processed data were analyzed in R, with a clonotype defined as all T cells sharing the same CDR3 nucleotide sequence. For clone abundance analyses, frequencies were normalized to the 10,000 most abundant clones in each sample. Public T cell clones, which averaged fewer than five per sample, were removed prior to analysis. A difference in abundance of at least 32-fold between compartments was used to define tumor-enriched and baseline blood-enriched clonotypes. A beta-binomial differential abundance model was used to identify clonotypes that were expanded or contracted between blood time points. Tumor-blood repertoire similarity was measured with the Baroni-Urbani and Buser coefficient, and groups were compared using two-tailed Wilcoxon tests in R. The table was pulled from immuneACCESS by TCRdb, which kept in-frame rearrangements only. Such tables lose some clones; where checked, under half of the loss comes from unresolved V genes, and the rest has no known cause. V, J and clone size are taken as reported in that table, and D and trimming were inferred from the DNA itself. The sample includes around 180,000 clones, with roughly 90% observed a single time. Together, the top ten hold around 10% of the sample.

The CDR3 contains 15 residues, cysteine and phenylalanine counted. Of all the DNA, just the CDR3 is kept, 45 bases in frame from base 1. V was cut back by 4 bases and J by 4 bases, leaving a gap of 14 bases between them. CDR1 and CDR2 (SGHTA, FQGNSA) derive from the germline V gene. The label giving this sample's time point can be read as: blood 4 weeks post-SBRT, at nephrectomy. In the paper's terms, the treatment or condition label means: 15 Gy SBRT to primary tumor, nephrectomy 4 weeks later. The samples were drawn from a clinical trial, where primary renal cell carcinomas were treated with 15 Gy of stereotactic body radiation therapy and then removed by nephrectomy 4 weeks afterward. To follow tumor-enriched clonotypes, peripheral blood was collected serially from radiation-treated patients at baseline and again at 2 weeks and 4 weeks after SBRT. Renal cell carcinoma with clear cell pathology was present in all patients. The QIAamp DNA Blood Mini Kit (Qiagen) was used to prepare genomic DNA for TCR sequencing. The analyses included only samples that passed all quality control checks.

Sequenced here: blood, sampled from a patient whose treatment included radiotherapy and nephrectomy. The V and J segments used are TRBV7-2 and TRBJ1-5, with TRBD1 perhaps the D gene, on 5 matching bases. This clonotype was obtained from a woman between 50 and 59 years old with renal cell carcinoma. The CDR3 here reads CASSSVGTANQPQHF. The DNA is as follows: TGTGCCAGCAGCTCAGTAGGGACGGCTAATCAGCCCCAGCATTTT.